The rows below give T cell receptor beta chains drawn from one sample of a study of shared clonotypes between healthy human individuals. Here immunoSEQ multiplex PCR was the method, and the copy in TCRdb shows in-frame clones only, minus some. The sample carries about 1.1 million clones, 60% to 80% recorded once. The sequenced sample consisted of memory CD4+ T cells from PBMCs. These receptors were obtained from a young man in good health. Some clones in this sample may be carry-over from other donors' samples. Both conserved end residues are part of each CDR3. The size field is filled for only some rows; it gives once, few, many or a size class.

size	V	J	CDR3
-	TRBV11-2	TRBJ2-1	CASSLSPASGYNEQFF
-	TRBV9	TRBJ2-4	CASSSGAGGTNIQYF
few	TRBV4-1	TRBJ1-3	CASSQDRQPGNTIYF
-	TRBV6-5	TRBJ2-1	CASSYRGLAGESKQFF
-	TRBV10-3	TRBJ1-3	CAISASGQGAGNTIYF
-	TRBV28	TRBJ1-3	CASKRGDSGNTIYF
-	TRBV15	TRBJ2-2	CATSRGAGGTGELFF
-	TRBV14	TRBJ1-1	CASSQDQGRLNTEAFF
few	TRBV11-2	TRBJ1-2	CASSLLQGNYGYTF
many	TRBV6-5	TRBJ1-2	CASSSGARGYTF
-	TRBV28	TRBJ2-5	CASSSLGLAGVRTQYF
once	TRBV7-2	TRBJ1-2	CASSPTVWGGRGYTF
-	TRBV14	TRBJ2-3	CASSLIASGTDTQYF
-	TRBV30	TRBJ1-5	CAWREGQGNQPQHF
many	TRBV30	TRBJ2-1	CAWSPYRAGGSGNEQFF
-	TRBV7-3	TRBJ2-3	CASSPSRDHNTQYF
-	TRBV7-9	TRBJ1-1	CASSPADGGMNTEAFF
-	TRBV27	TRBJ2-5	CASGTATREKETQYF
few	TRBV29-1	TRBJ1-4	CSAEQRNEKLFF
-	TRBV21-1	TRBJ1-1	CASSKALFAMQGLDTEAFF
-	TRBV11-3	TRBJ2-3	CASSRQPSGVSPDTQYF
few	TRBV11-2	TRBJ1-1	CASSLMRQIEAFF
-	TRBV30	TRBJ2-3	CAWKGGADTQYF
-	TRBV28	TRBJ2-1	CASSSYLPGHLGEQFF
-	TRBV5-4	TRBJ2-3	CASSLRGLDTDTQYF
-	TRBV11-3	TRBJ2-1	CASSLGWGYEQFF
-	TRBV7-9	TRBJ1-5	CASSPGRDRSNQPQHF
once	TRBV4-1	TRBJ1-1	CASSHMNTEAFF
-	TRBV4-2	TRBJ2-7	CASSQVGGQSYEQYF
-	TRBV28	TRBJ1-5	CASSLPGTAQPQHF
-	TRBV7-9	TRBJ2-3	CASSLWTANTDTQYF
-	TRBV6-1	TRBJ1-1	CASSEAQSGDTEAFF
few	TRBV9	TRBJ2-3	CASSVALARTDTQYF
few	TRBV6-1	TRBJ1-2	CASSLTWSNGYTF
-	TRBV19	TRBJ2-3	CASSILKRADTQYF
-	TRBV12-5	TRBJ2-5	CASGLSVGTEGKVAQYF